This TCR beta chain appears in the sequencing data of a study of early T cells in non-severe SARS-CoV-2 infection. As for this clonotype: Antigen: not known.

Germline lookup yields CDR1 DFQATT and CDR2 SNEGSKA (reference sequence). With V trimmed by 6 bases and J by 6 bases, 17 bases remained unmatched. The CDR3 contains 17 residues. The TCR library protocol was used to attach unique molecular identifiers. These identifiers were attached to individual cDNA molecules. One entry per CDR3 protein results from TCRdb running MiXCR on the 5' RACE reads. This sample has fewer than 100,000 distinct CDR3 sequences, with around 9.9% found just once. Study-wide results and limits: Matching results from VDJdb favored anti-spike CD8 responses, leaving private and CD4 specificities undetected.

Sequencing was performed on whole blood. The sequence was collected from an adult who was a healthcare worker with PCR-confirmed SARS-CoV-2 infection or an uninfected control (not recorded which). The chain employs TRBV20-1 and TRBJ2-4, with TRBD2 identical over 10 bases. CDR3 DNA: TGCAGTGCCCCGAAACCCGGGCTAGCGGGGGCCTTAAACATTCAGTACTTC. Its protein is CSAPKPGLAGALNIQYF.